These 6 T cell receptor beta chains came from one sample sequenced in a study of T cell clonotyping in hematopoietic cell transplantation (dated by TCRdb to 2020 to 2023). Receptor amplification or capture employed the immunoSEQ multiplex PCR assay. Sourced from immuneACCESS, this table was stored by TCRdb with only in-frame sequences that have V and J called. A share of the clones is absent; for the studies checked, an unresolved V gene accounts for under half, and the remainder has no known explanation. This sample comprises nearly 11,000 clones, approximately 46% of them detected only once. The ten biggest clones cover 8.5% of the sample. This sample's time point label indicates: 30 days after allo-HCT. Here the sequenced sample was PBMCs, taken 30 days after allogeneic stem cell transplant. The receptors stem from a male patient between 45 and 59 years old who had an allogeneic stem cell transplant from an unrelated donor, so the T cells may come from the graft donor. Some clones in this sample may be carry-over from other donors' samples.

The gene calls are TRBV1 and TRBJ1-2. TRBV1 is a documented pseudogene. CDR3 length equals 15 residues. Written as DNA, the CDR3 is TGCACCAGCAGCCTAGAACGGAGATCCTATGCCGGCTACACCTTC. It is translated as CTSSLERRSYAGYTF.

By sample fraction, this clone is medium-sized. The chain joins TRBV5-1 to TRBJ2-5, with 7 bases identical to TRBD2. Germline loops: CDR1 SGHRS, CDR2 YFSETQ. The CDR3 is 13 residues long. The V gene end was trimmed by 5 bases and the J gene end by 2 bases; junction bases not matched to a gene: 3. CDR3 sequence (DNA): TGCGCCAGCAGGCAGGGACTACAAGAGACCCAGTACTTC. It encodes CASRQGLQETQYF.

The V and J genes are TRBV9 and TRBJ1-1; a weak D match, TRBD1 (6 bases). Per the germline V gene, CDR1 is SGDLS and CDR2 is YYNGEE. Trimming cost V 2 bases and J 1 base, with 12 bases left between them. This CDR3 comprises 15 residues. The CDR3 DNA follows: TGTGCCAGCAGCGTGAGGGGGAATCCGAACACTGAAGCTTTCTTT. It translates to CASSVRGNPNTEAFF.

The rearrangement joins TRBV28 to TRBJ2-1; 11 positions agree with TRBD2. V lost 8 bases to trimming and J lost 9 bases; unmatched junction nucleotides: 12. The germline gives CDR1 MDHEN, CDR2 SYDVKM. CDR3 size: 15 residues. CDR3 sequence: CASGILAGAAGEQFF. The DNA for the CDR3 is TGTGCCAGCGGTATACTAGCGGGGGCCGCTGGTGAGCAGTTCTTC.

This chain connects TRBV7-2 to TRBJ2-7; a possible D gene is TRBD1 (5 bases). The CDR3 consists of 11 residues. Looked up from germline, CDR1 is SGHTA and CDR2 is FQGNSA. Between the trimmed V and J ends, which lost 7 bases and 6 bases, there was a span of 10 bases. In DNA form, the CDR3 reads TGTGCCAGCAACCAGGGTGGCGAGCAGTACTTC. Translating it yields CASNQGGEQYF.

This chain connects TRBV25-1 to TRBJ1-2, with 7 bases identical to TRBD1. V trimming: 4 bases; J trimming: 8 bases; junction bases outside the gene matches: 7. The CDR3 has 13 residues. Germline CDR1 reads MGHDK; CDR2 reads SYGVNS. In DNA form, the CDR3 reads TGTGCCAGCAGTGGCTCAGGGGGGGGCGGCTACACCTTC. This gives the protein CASSGSGGGGYTF.